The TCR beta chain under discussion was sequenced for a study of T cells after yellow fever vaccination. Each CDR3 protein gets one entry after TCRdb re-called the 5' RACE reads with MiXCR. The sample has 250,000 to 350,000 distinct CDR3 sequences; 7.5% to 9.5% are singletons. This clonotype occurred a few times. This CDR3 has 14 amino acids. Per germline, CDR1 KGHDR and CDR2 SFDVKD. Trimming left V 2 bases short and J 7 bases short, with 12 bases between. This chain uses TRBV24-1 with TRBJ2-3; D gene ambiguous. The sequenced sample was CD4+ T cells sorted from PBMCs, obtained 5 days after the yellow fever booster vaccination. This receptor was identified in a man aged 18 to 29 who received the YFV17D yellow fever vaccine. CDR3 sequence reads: CATSDSQTHYTQYF. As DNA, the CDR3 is TGTGCCACCAGTGATTCCCAGACACATTATACGCAGTATTTT.